Each of the 15 T cell receptor beta chains below was sequenced from the same sample in a study of T cell responses to AZD1222 COVID-19 vaccine. Assay: immunoSEQ multiplex PCR; the TCRdb copy retains only in-frame clones and omits some. The sample yields approximately 150,000 clones, about 89% seen once. This specimen consisted of peripheral blood, obtained 28 days after the second AZD1222 dose. The receptors come from an adult who received the AZD1222 COVID-19 vaccine.

V usage is TRBV6-5 and J usage is TRBJ2-7; D perhaps matches TRBD1 (6 bases). The CDR3 is 13 amino acids. V dropped 2 bases and J dropped 7 bases, with 12 bases sitting between them. From germline, CDR1 is MNHEY and CDR2 SVGAGI. The CDR3 DNA is TGTGCCAGCAGTTACGGCGCAGGGGTTGAGCAGTACTTC. Protein product: CASSYGAGVEQYF.

The chain joins TRBV6-5 to TRBJ1-5; 7 bases are shared with TRBD1. This CDR3 comprises 14 residues. Per the germline V gene, CDR1 is MNHEY and CDR2 is SVGAGI. J gave up 4 bases and V 0 bases, and 0 bases lay outside the gene matches. The CDR3: CASSYSTGNQPQHF. In nucleotides, the CDR3 is TGTGCCAGCAGTTACTCGACAGGGAATCAGCCCCAGCATTTT.

This sequence joins TRBV27 and TRBJ2-3, with 12 bases lining up with TRBD2. The CDR3 loop spans 16 amino acids. CDR1 is MNHEY and CDR2 is SMNVEV in the germline V gene (reference sequence). Losses at the gene ends were 8 bases for V and 0 bases for J; bases not matched to a gene: 6. The CDR3 bases are TGTGCCAGCGCACTAGGACTAGCGGGGAGCACAGATACGCAGTATTTT. This encodes CASALGLAGSTDTQYF.

This chain joins TRBV6-4 and TRBJ1-1; 8 bases map to TRBD1. This CDR3 is 14 amino acids long. V lost 7 bases to trimming and J lost 1 base; unmatched junction nucleotides: 5. Per germline, CDR1 MRHNA and CDR2 SNTAGT. CDR3 nucleotides: TGTGCCAGCAAAACCGGGACAGGGAACACTGAAGCTTTCTTT. Translating gives CASKTGTGNTEAFF.

The V gene is TRBV6-5, the J gene TRBJ2-1, with 9 bases matching TRBD2. The CDR3 extends over 15 amino acids. In germline, CDR1 is MNHEY, CDR2 SVGAGI. J lost 5 bases, V lost 6 bases, and 8 bases had no gene match. CDR3: CASSLVAGVHNEQFF. The CDR3 coding sequence is TGTGCCAGCAGCTTGGTAGCGGGAGTCCACAATGAGCAGTTCTTC.

In this sample, this clone turned up once. The chain employs TRBV27 and TRBJ2-3, with D possibly matching TRBD1 (5 bases). Per the germline V gene, CDR1 is MNHEY and CDR2 is SMNVEV (reference sequence). Trimming took 6 bases from V and 4 from J, leaving 11 bases between them. This CDR3 has 13 residues. CDR3 loop: CASSPTEADTQYF. For the CDR3, the DNA is TGTGCCAGCAGCCCGACAGAAGCAGATACGCAGTATTTT.

This clone was seen a handful of times. This chain joins TRBV19 and TRBJ2-1; the match to TRBD2 covers 7 bases. Trimming took 7 bases from V and 1 from J; bases not matched to a gene: 10. The CDR3 consists of 16 residues. The germline V gene has CDR1 LNHDA and CDR2 SQIVND (reference sequence). The chain's CDR3 is CASTPQMRGSYNEQFF. The CDR3 DNA sequence: TGTGCCAGTACCCCTCAGATGCGGGGGTCCTACAATGAGCAGTTCTTC.

This clone was recorded once. The chain is built from TRBV6-5 and TRBJ2-1, with TRBD1 as a possible D gene (6 bases). Germline V gene sequence: CDR1 MNHEY, CDR2 SVGAGI. Trimming shortened V by 2 bases and J by 12 bases, and 11 bases separated the two germline ends. CDR3 length equals 12 residues. CDR3 sequence: CASSYTQGAQFF. The CDR3 nucleotides are TGTGCCAGCAGTTACACACAGGGTGCGCAGTTCTTC.

The table lists this clone with a count of one. V gene TRBV5-6 combines with J gene TRBJ2-7; D is possibly TRBD2 (5 bases). V lost 3 bases, J lost 4 bases, and 11 bases lay in between. In germline, CDR1 is SGHDT, CDR2 YYEEEE. The CDR3 has 13 residues. The CDR3 DNA follows: TGTGCCAGCAGCTGGGAAGGCGGGTACGAGCAGTACTTC. Protein sequence: CASSWEGGYEQYF.

The chain is built from TRBV3-1 (or the pseudogene TRBV3-2) and TRBJ1-1; 9 bases map to TRBD1. Trimming took 4 bases from V and 4 from J; bases not matched to a gene: 4. Germline CDR1 reads LGHDT; CDR2 reads YNNKEL (reference sequence). CDR3 length: 14 amino acids. In DNA, the CDR3 is TGTGCCAGCAGCCGGGACAGGGAAGGCACTGAAGCTTTCTTT. Its translation: CASSRDREGTEAFF.

The rearrangement uses TRBV7-2 and TRBJ2-3, with D possibly being TRBD2 (6 bases). Trimming removed 5 bases from V and 4 bases from J, with 13 bases in between. The CDR3 contains 14 residues. CDR1 is SGHTA and CDR2 is FQGNSA in the germline V gene. The CDR3 bases are TGTGCCAGCAGCCCGCCTAGCGTTCCAGATACGCAGTATTTT. It yields the protein CASSPPSVPDTQYF.

The genes are TRBV27 and TRBJ1-4; tentative D call: TRBD1 (6 bases). Trimming cost V 7 bases and J 5 bases, with 14 bases left between them. The germline V gene has CDR1 MNHEY and CDR2 SMNVEV (reference sequence). The CDR3 length is 14 residues. The CDR3 coding sequence is TGTGCCAGCACCCAACCGGGACAAAATGAAAAACTGTTTTTT. Encoded protein: CASTQPGQNEKLFF.

The V call is TRBV7-9, the J call TRBJ1-2; 10 bases are a match to TRBD1. Germline CDR1 reads SEHNR; CDR2 reads FQNEAQ (reference sequence). V dropped 5 bases and J dropped 6; count of bases not matched to a gene: 9. This CDR3 is 15 amino acids long. CDR3 protein: CASSARDRGRDGYTF. The CDR3 bases are TGTGCCAGCAGCGCAAGGGACAGGGGAAGAGATGGCTACACCTTC.

This clone was seen only once. CDR3 sequence (DNA): TGTGCCAGCAGTGACTCCGGGGCCCCAGGGGTTGAAGCTTTCTTT. Translation gives CASSDSGAPGVEAFF. V usage is TRBV2 and J usage is TRBJ1-1; D is perhaps TRBD1 (6 bases). Trimming pared 3 bases from V and 7 bases from J, leaving 18 bases between. Germline V gives CDR1 SNHLY, CDR2 FYNNEI. The CDR3 loop spans 15 amino acids.

V and J are TRBV3-1 (or the pseudogene TRBV3-2) and TRBJ2-5, with a tentative D call TRBD2 (5 bases). The length of the CDR3 is 13 residues. Germline V gives CDR1 LGHDT, CDR2 YNNKEL (reference sequence). V was shortened by 6 bases and J by 9 bases, with 17 bases between the two germline ends. CDR3 region: CASRPSSHGAQYF. The DNA for the CDR3 is TGTGCCAGCAGACCAAGCTCCCACGGGGCCCAGTACTTC.